This record covers a single T cell receptor (beta chain). The sample belongs to a study of blood T cell repertoires in COVID-19. Study at large: COVID-19 samples, acute and convalescent, were from the United States, Italy and Spain. PBMCs, B-cell-depleted T cells, or T cells were the source of the cDNA or gDNA that made up the material.

V lost 5 bases, J lost 6 bases, and 17 bases lay in between. The CDR3 spans 15 residues. Germline CDR1 SGHTA, CDR2 FQGNSA. Authors' data handling: The authors estimated nucleated cell counts from reference gene primer amplification. Method: immunoSEQ multiplex PCR; TCRdb's copy keeps in-frame clones and lacks some. V, J and clone size derive from that table, while D and trimming were established from the DNA sequence. Of about 87,000 clones in the sample, about 90% were seen once. The V and J genes are TRBV7-2 and TRBJ2-1; TRBD1 is a possible D gene (6 bases). Sequenced material: peripheral blood. The clonotype originates from an older man with acute or convalescent COVID-19. The CDR3 loop is CASSRQGLLGNEQFF. The CDR3 region has the DNA TGTGCCAGCAGCCGGCAGGGGTTGCTTGGCAATGAGCAGTTCTTC.